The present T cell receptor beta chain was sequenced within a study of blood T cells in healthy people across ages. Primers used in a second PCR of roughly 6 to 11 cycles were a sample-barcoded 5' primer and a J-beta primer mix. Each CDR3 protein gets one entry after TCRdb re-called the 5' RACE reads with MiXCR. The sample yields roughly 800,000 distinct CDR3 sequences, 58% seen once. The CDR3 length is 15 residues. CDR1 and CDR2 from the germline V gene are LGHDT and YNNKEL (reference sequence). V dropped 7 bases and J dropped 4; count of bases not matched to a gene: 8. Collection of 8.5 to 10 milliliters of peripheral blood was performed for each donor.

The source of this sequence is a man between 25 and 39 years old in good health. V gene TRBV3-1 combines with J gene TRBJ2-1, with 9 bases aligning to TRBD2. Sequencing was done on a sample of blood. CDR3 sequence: CASTEQTSGYNEQFF. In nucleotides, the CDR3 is TGTGCCAGCACAGAACAGACTAGCGGTTACAATGAGCAGTTCTTC.